The next 7 T cell receptor beta chains were all read from a single sample in a study of control samples from healthy donors and cancer patients. Sequencing was performed with immunoSEQ multiplex PCR; in TCRdb, only in-frame clones are kept and a portion is missing. The table lists 90,000 to 100,000 clones, approximately 81% of them singletons. Sequences were obtained from blood. Every receptor here comes from a woman between 25 and 40 years old in good health.

The chain uses TRBV5-6 and TRBJ2-1, with TRBD2 matching 11 bases. The CDR3 spans 17 residues. Per the germline V gene, CDR1 is SGHDT and CDR2 is YYEEEE. After removal of 0 bases from V and 5 bases from J, the junction contained 7 bases not matched to a gene. CDR3 bases: TGTGCCAGCAGCTTGGACACTCTAGCGGGGGGTAACAATGAGCAGTTCTTC. This sequence encodes CASSLDTLAGGNNEQFF.

Written as DNA, the CDR3 is TGTGCCACCTCCAGGACAGGGGAGACTGAAGCTTTCTTT. Translating gives CATSRTGETEAFF. This chain connects TRBV6-5 to TRBJ1-1; 9 bases are shared with TRBD1. From germline, CDR1 is MNHEY and CDR2 SVGAGI. V was clipped by 10 bases and J by 5 bases; unmatched bases: 8. This CDR3 spans 13 amino acids.

On this clone itself: The same CDR3 arises from other DNA sequences in this sample as well. The genes are TRBV6-5 and TRBJ2-2; 11 bases are a match to TRBD1. V shed 6 bases and J 5 bases; nucleotides not matched to a gene: 2. The CDR3 runs to 14 residues. Germline V CDR1 and CDR2: MNHEY, SVGAGI. In DNA form, the CDR3 reads TGTGCCAGCAGCCGGGACAGGGGGACCGGGGAGCTGTTTTTT. As protein: CASSRDRGTGELFF.

This chain uses TRBV5-3 with TRBJ2-7; D might be TRBD2 (6 bases). TRBV5-3 is an ORF for which the function is uncertain. Trimming removed 6 bases at V and 3 bases at J, with 19 bases between. The CDR3 runs to 15 residues. This CDR3 is CARILRLGGVYEQYF. As DNA, the CDR3 is TGTGCCAGAATCCTCCGACTAGGTGGAGTCTACGAGCAGTACTTC.

V usage is TRBV5-8 and J usage is TRBJ2-3; D gene unclear. Germline-derived CDR1 and CDR2 are SGHTS and YDEGEE. This CDR3 comprises 13 residues. Trimming took off 4 bases at V and 6 bases at J, with 12 bases between the two ends. The CDR3 here is CASSRRRTDTQYF. Here the CDR3 DNA reads TGTGCCAGCAGCAGACGGCGTACGGATACGCAGTATTTT.

The gene calls are TRBV5-6 and TRBJ1-5; tentatively, D is TRBD1 (6 bases). V was pared by 6 bases and J by 4 bases, with 17 bases between. In germline, CDR1 is SGHDT, CDR2 YYEEEE. The CDR3 runs 15 residues. CDR3 DNA sequence: TGTGCCAGCAACCTTCAACAGGGAGGTAATCAGCCCCAGCATTTT. Translated: CASNLQQGGNQPQHF.

The V call is TRBV27, the J call TRBJ1-5; 9 bases are a match to TRBD1. J gave up 11 bases and V 2 bases, and 19 bases lay outside the gene matches. CDR3 length: 18 residues. Per germline, CDR1 MNHEY and CDR2 SMNVEV (reference sequence). CDR3 sequence (DNA): TGTGCCAGCAGTTTAGGGGGGGACAGGGTTCCTCGGGACTTGGCCCAGCATTTT. Translated, it gives CASSLGGDRVPRDLAQHF.